These T cell receptor beta chains were read from a single sample in a study of neoadjuvant nivolumab and ipilimumab in lung cancer. The repertoire was sequenced with immunoSEQ multiplex PCR; TCRdb's copy has only in-frame clones and lacks some. This repertoire shows 45,000 to 55,000 clones, around 89% found once; its top ten account for roughly 3.7%. The sample consisted of blood, taken before neoadjuvant nivolumab, alone or with ipilimumab. The source is an adult with non-small cell lung cancer. Some clones in this sample may be carry-over from other donors' samples. The CDR3 runs from the conserved cysteine through the conserved F or W. The order of the fields is CDR3 DNA, CDR3 protein, V gene, J gene, clone size, CDR3 length, D gene. A D gene is named only where the DNA matches it firmly. A row's size may be missing; if present it is once, few, many or a size class.

CDR3 DNA: TGTGCCAGCAGTGAACCAGGGTTACTAGAGACCCAGTACTTC
CDR3 protein: CASSEPGLLETQYF
V gene: TRBV25-1
J gene: TRBJ2-5
clone size: NA
CDR3 length: 14
D gene: NA

CDR3 DNA: TGTGCCACCAGCAGAGTAGGACAGGGAGACTACGAGCAGTACTTC
CDR3 protein: CATSRVGQGDYEQYF
V gene: TRBV15
J gene: TRBJ2-7
clone size: NA
CDR3 length: 15
D gene: TRBD1

CDR3 DNA: TGTGCCATCAGTGAGTCCGGTGTGGCGGGAGGGATCGAGCAGTACTTC
CDR3 protein: CAISESGVAGGIEQYF
V gene: TRBV10-3
J gene: TRBJ2-7
clone size: NA
CDR3 length: 16
D gene: TRBD2

CDR3 DNA: TGTGCCAGCAGTAAAGGACTAGCGGGAGAGGGGGGCTACGAGCAGTACTTC
CDR3 protein: CASSKGLAGEGGYEQYF
V gene: TRBV27
J gene: TRBJ2-7
clone size: NA
CDR3 length: 17
D gene: TRBD2

CDR3 DNA: TGTGCCAGCAGTTTCCTCACTAGCGGGAGTTTCAATGAGCAGTTCTTC
CDR3 protein: CASSFLTSGSFNEQFF
V gene: TRBV27
J gene: TRBJ2-1
clone size: NA
CDR3 length: 16
D gene: TRBD2

CDR3 DNA: TGTGCCAGCAGCCCGCCGGGACTAGCGGGAGATACGCAGTATTTT
CDR3 protein: CASSPPGLAGDTQYF
V gene: TRBV7-2
J gene: TRBJ2-3
clone size: NA
CDR3 length: 15
D gene: TRBD2

CDR3 DNA: TGTGCCAGTAGATCGGGACAGGGGGCAGAAAAACTGTTTTTT
CDR3 protein: CASRSGQGAEKLFF
V gene: TRBV19
J gene: TRBJ1-4
clone size: NA
CDR3 length: 14
D gene: TRBD1

CDR3 DNA: TGCGCCAGCACCCTAGCGGGAGGGGAGACCCAGTACTTC
CDR3 protein: CASTLAGGETQYF
V gene: TRBV10-2
J gene: TRBJ2-5
clone size: NA
CDR3 length: 13
D gene: TRBD2

CDR3 DNA: TGTGCCAGCAGCTTAGGCAGGGGGTGGTCCTACGAGCAGTACTTC
CDR3 protein: CASSLGRGWSYEQYF
V gene: TRBV7-2
J gene: TRBJ2-7
clone size: NA
CDR3 length: 15
D gene: TRBD1

CDR3 DNA: TGCGCCAGCAGCCAAGCAGGGGGCAGCAATCAGCCCCAGCATTTT
CDR3 protein: CASSQAGGSNQPQHF
V gene: TRBV4-1
J gene: TRBJ1-5
clone size: NA
CDR3 length: 15
D gene: TRBD1

CDR3 DNA: TGTGCCAGCAGCGGAAAGGGACTAGCCGGTGAGCAGTTCTTC
CDR3 protein: CASSGKGLAGEQFF
V gene: TRBV5-6
J gene: TRBJ2-1
clone size: NA
CDR3 length: 14
D gene: TRBD2

CDR3 DNA: TGTGCCAGCAGCTTAGCTTGGGTTGCCGGGGAGCTGTTTTTT
CDR3 protein: CASSLAWVAGELFF
V gene: TRBV11-2
J gene: TRBJ2-2
clone size: NA
CDR3 length: 14
D gene: NA

CDR3 DNA: TGCGCCAGCAGCCGGGACACGGCTAACTATGGCTACACCTTC
CDR3 protein: CASSRDTANYGYTF
V gene: TRBV5-1
J gene: TRBJ1-2
clone size: NA
CDR3 length: 14
D gene: NA

CDR3 DNA: TGCAGTCTAAGTCCTAGCGGGGCATACAATGAGCAGTTCTTC
CDR3 protein: CSLSPSGAYNEQFF
V gene: TRBV29-1
J gene: TRBJ2-1
clone size: NA
CDR3 length: 14
D gene: TRBD2

CDR3 DNA: TGTGCCAGCAGTTTTACGGGACTAGCGGGAGGACTCAATGAGCAGTTCTTC
CDR3 protein: CASSFTGLAGGLNEQFF
V gene: TRBV7-2
J gene: TRBJ2-1
clone size: NA
CDR3 length: 17
D gene: TRBD2

CDR3 DNA: TGTGCCAGCAGCCCCCCTTCGGGGACTAGCGCCCGTGTGAACGAGCAGTACTTC
CDR3 protein: CASSPPSGTSARVNEQYF
V gene: TRBV11-2
J gene: TRBJ2-7
clone size: NA
CDR3 length: 18
D gene: TRBD2

CDR3 DNA: TGTGCCAGCAGCCCGATAGCAGGGGGCCTGTACGAGCAGTACTTC
CDR3 protein: CASSPIAGGLYEQYF
V gene: TRBV7-9
J gene: TRBJ2-7
clone size: once
CDR3 length: 15
D gene: TRBD1

CDR3 DNA: TGCAGCGTTGAAACCCGGGACTACGAGCAGTACTTC
CDR3 protein: CSVETRDYEQYF
V gene: TRBV29-1
J gene: TRBJ2-7
clone size: few
CDR3 length: 12
D gene: NA

CDR3 DNA: TGTGCCAGCAGCGTAGGACAGGGGATGCATGAGCAGTTCTTC
CDR3 protein: CASSVGQGMHEQFF
V gene: TRBV9
J gene: TRBJ2-1
clone size: NA
CDR3 length: 14
D gene: TRBD1

CDR3 DNA: TGTGCCAGCAGTCGGGACAGGGGGCTTTCTGAAGCTTTCTTT
CDR3 protein: CASSRDRGLSEAFF
V gene: TRBV5-4
J gene: TRBJ1-1
clone size: NA
CDR3 length: 14
D gene: TRBD1

CDR3 DNA: TGTGCCAGTAGTATCAGGGGTAGTCCTGAAGCTTTCTTT
CDR3 protein: CASSIRGSPEAFF
V gene: TRBV19
J gene: TRBJ1-1
clone size: NA
CDR3 length: 13
D gene: NA

CDR3 DNA: TGTGCCAGCAGTTCACAGGGCGTCACTGAAGCTTTCTTT
CDR3 protein: CASSSQGVTEAFF
V gene: TRBV7-9
J gene: TRBJ1-1
clone size: NA
CDR3 length: 13
D gene: NA

CDR3 DNA: TGTGCCAGCAGCTCAGAGGGAGGGCCAGGAGAGACCCAGTACTTC
CDR3 protein: CASSSEGGPGETQYF
V gene: TRBV5-5
J gene: TRBJ2-5
clone size: once
CDR3 length: 15
D gene: TRBD2

CDR3 DNA: TGTGCCAGCAGCCCACAGGGTTACAATGAGCAGTTCTTC
CDR3 protein: CASSPQGYNEQFF
V gene: TRBV7-6
J gene: TRBJ2-1
clone size: NA
CDR3 length: 13
D gene: NA

CDR3 DNA: TGTGCCAGCAGCTTAGATAGGGGACTAGCAGCCATTTATGAATCCTACGAGCAGTACTTC
CDR3 protein: CASSLDRGLAAIYESYEQYF
V gene: TRBV11-3
J gene: TRBJ2-7
clone size: NA
CDR3 length: 20
D gene: TRBD2

CDR3 DNA: TGTGCCAGTAGTACAGGGGTTGGCTACACCTTC
CDR3 protein: CASSTGVGYTF
V gene: TRBV19
J gene: TRBJ1-2
clone size: NA
CDR3 length: 11
D gene: NA

CDR3 DNA: TGTGCCAGCAGCGTAGCAGGCCCAGTCACAGATACGCAGTATTTT
CDR3 protein: CASSVAGPVTDTQYF
V gene: TRBV9
J gene: TRBJ2-3
clone size: NA
CDR3 length: 15
D gene: NA

CDR3 DNA: TGCGCCAGCAGCTTGGGACCCGGCTCTGGAAACACCATATATTTT
CDR3 protein: CASSLGPGSGNTIYF
V gene: TRBV5-1
J gene: TRBJ1-3
clone size: NA
CDR3 length: 15
D gene: NA

CDR3 DNA: TGTGCCAGCTCACCTAAGGACGGCTCCTACGAGCAGTACTTC
CDR3 protein: CASSPKDGSYEQYF
V gene: TRBV18
J gene: TRBJ2-7
clone size: NA
CDR3 length: 14
D gene: NA

CDR3 DNA: TGTGCCAGCAGCGTAGGGGGCGGGAGGACTTTTAGCACAGATACGCAGTATTTT
CDR3 protein: CASSVGGGRTFSTDTQYF
V gene: TRBV9
J gene: TRBJ2-3
clone size: NA
CDR3 length: 18
D gene: TRBD2

CDR3 DNA: TGTGCCAGCAGCGCGAAGACAGGTCCCGGGCTCTCCTACGAGCAGTACTTC
CDR3 protein: CASSAKTGPGLSYEQYF
V gene: TRBV5-4
J gene: TRBJ2-7
clone size: once
CDR3 length: 17
D gene: NA

CDR3 DNA: TGTGCCAGCAGCTTGGTGGGGCAGCAGTATGGCTACACCTTC
CDR3 protein: CASSLVGQQYGYTF
V gene: TRBV5-4
J gene: TRBJ1-2
clone size: NA
CDR3 length: 14
D gene: NA

CDR3 DNA: TGCGCCAGCAGTCAGGGGGCTGGGACTGAAGCTTTCTTT
CDR3 protein: CASSQGAGTEAFF
V gene: TRBV5-1
J gene: TRBJ1-1
clone size: NA
CDR3 length: 13
D gene: TRBD1

CDR3 DNA: TGTGCCAGCAGTTACTCTCCCCAGTCTACGCAGTATTTT
CDR3 protein: CASSYSPQSTQYF
V gene: TRBV6-6
J gene: TRBJ2-3
clone size: NA
CDR3 length: 13
D gene: NA

CDR3 DNA: TGTGCCAGCAGTGAAGAAACTAGCGGGAGCCACGAGCAGTACTTC
CDR3 protein: CASSEETSGSHEQYF
V gene: TRBV6-1
J gene: TRBJ2-7
clone size: NA
CDR3 length: 15
D gene: TRBD2